This T cell receptor (beta chain) is from a study of shared clonotypes between healthy human individuals (dated by TCRdb to between 2020 and 2021). With respect to the entire study: A few men and a couple of women, aged 18 to 49 years, made up the cohort. Per donor, three plates each were used for CD4 naive and CD4 memory, two for CD8 naive, and one for CD8 memory. To estimate repertoire size and how much clonotypes are shared between individuals, the study performed deep sequencing of blood TCR repertoires from five healthy adults. To increase sequencing depth and limit assay-specific biases, different laboratories used diverse techniques to prepare libraries and sequence TCR repertoires. Each donor's leukapheresis produced roughly between about 0.85 and 10 billion PBMCs. Points the paper makes about the study in general: Higher generation probabilities were observed for clonotypes shared by all four sorted-subset donors than for non-shared clonotypes. Rarefaction of sorted-subset datasets indicated incomplete sequencing despite the large sequencing depth. Larger estimated clonotype richness was generally found for naive subsets than for memory subsets. The small number of donors limited the genetic and exposure-history diversity represented. Sampling was restricted to blood, and TCR repertoires in tissues likely differ from the TCR repertoires found in blood. When a few donors were compared, the shared fraction of clonotypes was about 5.2% for naive CD4, about 4% for naive CD8, more than 2% for memory CD4, and roughly 0.4% for memory CD8. Based on pairwise subsampling, the degree of clonotype sharing among donors was expected to be affected by sequencing depth.

Donors were healthy HIV-negative adults with no recently reported acute infections or vaccinations. Every donor was a Caucasian adult living in Nashville, Tennessee, USA. CD4+ T cells were enriched by magnetic negative selection, after which naive cells were positively selected on CD45RA and the negative fraction was taken as the memory subset. Blood was obtained by leukapheresis, after which PBMCs were separated by Ficoll-Histopaque density gradient centrifugation and cryopreserved in liquid nitrogen vapor phase. Analytical flow cytometry was used to check the purity and quantity of every magnetically sorted T cell population. Genomic DNA was isolated from each sorted fraction and quantified by UV absorbance on a Nanodrop 2000c. Regarding this clone: Its recognized antigen is unknown. One base away there is no much larger clone; base qualities are not given.

Using the deep immunoSEQ assay, TCR CDR3 regions were amplified from genomic DNA by multiplex PCR. For each cell subset, the extracted genomic DNA was distributed evenly across all wells of several immunoSEQ 96-well plates, and each plate served as one replicate. For sorted subsets, about 200 ng genomic DNA, equal to tens of thousands of T cell genomes, was loaded into each replicate PCR. Purified libraries were quantified with a Qubit 3.0 fluorometer, sized on a Bioanalyzer 2100, and re-quantified with the KAPA Library Quantification kit. Each immunoSEQ 96-well plate was sequenced on its own single-read 150-cycle Illumina NextSeq 550 flow cell. Under the source paper's analysis protocol: Because the immunoSEQ output included only junctional sequences and no quality scores, the filtering could not be the same as the filtering used for full-length reads. Sequences were annotated with PyIR, a Python wrapper for IgBLAST v1.9, using IMGT germline references to assign V/J genes and CDR3. Reads with weak V/J assignments (E-value above 1e-6), missing CDR3, stop codons, out-of-frame junctions, or ambiguous translated residues were removed. V3J clonotypes were defined as sequences sharing an identical inferred V gene, J gene, and CDR3 amino acid sequence. Percentage overlap between repertoires was calculated by dividing the number of shared unique clonotypes by the size of the smaller repertoire. Three approaches were used to assess repertoire richness: RTK rarefaction, the Chao1 estimator, and Recon v2.1 estimates of unobserved clonotypes. Generation probabilities were computed with OLGA for all TCRbeta clonotypes obtained by the gDNA method from several donors. The source is immuneACCESS, and TCRdb retained only in-frame sequences with V and J called. Part of the clones is not carried over; for the studies checked, unresolved V genes explain less than half of this, and the remainder is unexplained. V and J calls and clone size are given by that table; D and trimming were obtained from the DNA. The sample table shows approximately 2.5 million clones, and 90% to 95% are seen once. Jointly, the top ten make up 0.13% to 0.15% of the sample.

The CDR3 goes from the cysteine to the phenylalanine over 17 residues. This entry keeps only the CDR3 DNA: 51 bases, framed from base 1. Per the germline V gene, MGHRA is the CDR1 and YSYEKL is the CDR2. The V end loses 0 bases and the J end loses 1 base, and a stretch of 15 bases separates them. In this chain, TRBV4-1 is recombined with TRBJ1-1, and the D gene may be TRBD1, 5 bases matching. The receptor's source is a young man in good health. The sequenced material came from naive CD4+ T cells sorted from blood. The cell subset or site label corresponds to: CD45RA+ positively selected. The CDR3 sequence is CASSQDLAGPRNTEAFF. The base sequence is TGCGCCAGCAGCCAAGACTTGGCAGGGCCACGGAACACTGAAGCTTTCTTT.